This record covers a single T cell receptor (beta chain). Its specificity is unknown. The data originate from a study of cytotoxic CD8 clonotypes in ibrutinib-treated CLL. Using immunoSEQ multiplex PCR, the repertoire was profiled, and TCRdb retains in-frame clones only, with some absent. The repertoire has just over 65,000 clones, under 70% of them found once; the top ten carry 4.5% to 6%. Study outcomes and limitations: Public clonotypes, an uncommon group, contracted or remained stable on treatment.

This material consisted of PBMCs, taken after 12 months of ibrutinib treatment. The source of this sequence is a human donor with chronic lymphocytic leukemia.

The CDR3 is CASATGGGGELFF. Here the CDR3 DNA reads TGTGCCAGCGCAACAGGGGGCGGAGGGGAGCTGTTTTTT. The chain recombines TRBV27 with TRBJ2-2; 9 nucleotides agree with TRBD1. V lost 8 bases and J lost 8; bases outside the gene matches: 6. Germline CDR1 and CDR2: MNHEY and SMNVEV (reference sequence). The CDR3 has 13 amino acids.